This T cell receptor (beta chain) stems from a study of blood T cell repertoires in COVID-19. Study overall: Sample material is recorded as cDNA or gDNA derived from T cells, B-cell-depleted T cells, or PBMCs.

Authors' analysis steps: Cell counts per sample came from amplifying reference gene primers. The repertoire was sequenced with immunoSEQ multiplex PCR; TCRdb's copy has only in-frame clones and lacks some. V and J calls and clone size are given by that table; D and trimming were obtained from the DNA. Of about 150,000 clones listed, about 80% are singletons. J gave up 9 bases and V 0 bases, and 12 bases lay outside the gene matches. The CDR3 loop spans 16 amino acids. Germline V gives CDR1 SGHTS, CDR2 YDEGEE. The chain recombines TRBV5-8 with TRBJ2-7, with 10 nucleotides matching TRBD2. Sequencing used peripheral blood. The clonotype comes from an older woman with acute or convalescent COVID-19. CDR3 residues: CASSLAGASGGLGQYV. CDR3 bases: TGTGCCAGCAGCTTGGCCGGGGCTAGCGGGGGTCTCGGGCAGTACGTC.